One sample yielded the 17 T cell receptor beta chains listed below, sequenced in a study of spatial heterogeneity in lung cancer. TCRdb processed the 5' RACE reads anew with MiXCR; each CDR3 protein has one entry. The data show 95,000 to 120,000 distinct CDR3 sequences, 10% to 14% seen once. This sample's time point: blood at routine non-recurrence follow-up after resection. The starting material was PBMCs, obtained at follow-up. These receptors originate from a female donor with early-stage non-small cell lung cancer.

In its sample, this clonotype was seen a few times. The rearrangement links TRBV10-3 to TRBJ2-3, with TRBD2 matching over 14 bases. Germline V gives CDR1 ENHRY, CDR2 SYGVKD. J was trimmed by 4 bases and V by 8 bases; bases with no gene match: 14. This CDR3 has 18 residues. CDR3 sequence reads: CAISGLAGVKPGADTQYF. The CDR3 coding sequence is TGTGCCATCTCGGGACTAGCGGGAGTAAAGCCCGGCGCAGATACGCAGTATTTT.

This clonotype has only a few counts. CDR3 protein: CASSLARLAADTQYF. The CDR3 DNA reads TGTGCCAGCAGTTTAGCGCGACTAGCGGCAGATACGCAGTATTTT. J is TRBJ2-3 and V is TRBV12-3 or TRBV12-4; TRBD2 matches 9 bases. The CDR3 runs 15 residues. The junction had 2 bases not matched to a gene; V was cut back by 0 bases and J by 4 bases.

V and J are TRBV28 and TRBJ2-2; 8 positions match TRBD1. Germline V CDR1 and CDR2: MDHEN, SYDVKM. With V trimmed by 5 bases and J by 4 bases, 15 bases remained unmatched. The CDR3 loop spans 18 amino acids. In nucleotides, the CDR3 is TGTGCCAGCAGTCCATCAACCTATATGACAGGGGCCACCGGGGAGCTGTTTTTT. Amino acids: CASSPSTYMTGATGELFF.

This clonotype was detected many times. The V call is TRBV28, the J call TRBJ2-6; no clear D gene. Trimming removed 6 bases at V and 8 bases at J, with 17 bases between. Per germline, CDR1 MDHEN and CDR2 SYDVKM. The CDR3 has 15 amino acids. CDR3 in amino acids: CASREASLGTNVLTF. The CDR3, as DNA: TGTGCCAGCAGAGAGGCCTCCCTGGGGACCAACGTCCTGACTTTC.

The genes are TRBV7-9 and TRBJ1-2; D unresolved. V dropped 4 bases and J dropped 5 bases, with 11 bases sitting between them. The CDR3 extends over 13 amino acids. Germline loops: CDR1 SEHNR, CDR2 FQNEAQ (reference sequence). The CDR3: CASSSRTRYGYTF. The CDR3 region has the DNA TGTGCCAGCAGCTCGAGAACGCGATATGGCTACACCTTC.

This clonotype was found a few times. The chain employs TRBV5-1 and TRBJ2-3; the match to TRBD2 covers 8 bases. The V gene end was trimmed by 6 bases and the J gene end by 1 base; junction bases not matched to a gene: 19. This CDR3 is 19 amino acids long. CDR1 is SGHRS, CDR2 YFSETQ, per germline. The CDR3 protein is CASTAPGSGSPKGTDTQYF. CDR3 nucleotide sequence: TGCGCCAGCACTGCTCCCGGAAGCGGGAGTCCAAAGGGCACAGATACGCAGTATTTT.

This clonotype was found many times. This sequence joins TRBV7-6 and TRBJ1-4, with TRBD1 identical over 7 bases. Trimming cost V 5 bases and J 5 bases; bases outside gene matches: 8. The CDR3 is 15 amino acids. Looked up from germline, CDR1 is SGHVS and CDR2 is FNYEAQ. In DNA, the CDR3 is TGTGCCAGCAGCACCAGGACAGGAAACAATGAAAAACTGTTTTTT. Residues: CASSTRTGNNEKLFF.

This clonotype was observed a handful of times. This rearrangement joins TRBV5-6 to TRBJ2-2; no reliable D call. CDR1 SGHDT and CDR2 YYEEEE come from the germline V gene. V lost 0 bases and J 0 bases, leaving 9 bases between the germline ends. This CDR3 comprises 16 residues. This CDR3 reads CASSLGRTANTGELFF. The CDR3 coding sequence is TGTGCCAGCAGCTTGGGCAGGACGGCGAACACCGGGGAGCTGTTTTTT.

The chain combines TRBV29-1 with TRBJ2-4, with D possibly being TRBD1 (6 bases). Per the germline V gene, CDR1 is SQVTM and CDR2 is ANQGSEA. This CDR3 has 15 residues. V dropped 6 bases and J dropped 5 bases, with 20 bases sitting between them. The CDR3 reads CSVVLQGLSQNIQYF. The CDR3 nucleotides read TGCAGCGTAGTTCTACAGGGCCTAAGCCAAAACATTCAGTACTTC.

Notes on this clonotype: This may be a read error: a much more frequent sequence differs by one nucleotide. V and J are TRBV12-3 or TRBV12-4 and TRBJ2-5, with D possibly being TRBD1 or TRBD2 (5 bases each). This CDR3 has 14 residues. V dropped 4 bases and J dropped 5 bases, with 14 bases sitting between them. The CDR3 protein is CASSSWGRWETQYF. The CDR3 DNA follows: TGTGCCAGCAGTTCTTGGGGGAGATGGGAGACCCAGTACTTC.

This clonotype has ten or more counts. This chain uses TRBV29-1 with TRBJ2-1, with D tentatively TRBD1 or TRBD2 (5 bases each). Germline lookup yields CDR1 SQVTM and CDR2 ANQGSEA. The CDR3 contains 13 residues. V dropped 3 bases and J dropped 0 bases, with 6 bases sitting between them. CDR3 sequence reads: CSVDGTSYNEQFF. CDR3 DNA sequence: TGCAGCGTTGACGGGACCTCCTACAATGAGCAGTTCTTC.

This clonotype was seen a handful of times. The rearrangement uses TRBV7-2 and TRBJ1-2, with no clear D. Trimming left V 4 bases short and J 3 bases short, with 9 bases between. The V gene's germline CDR1 is SGHTA and CDR2 FQGNSA. The CDR3 is made up of 13 amino acids. CDR3 protein: CASSYVRYYGYTF. In nucleotides, the CDR3 is TGTGCCAGCAGCTATGTACGGTACTATGGCTACACCTTC.

This clonotype appeared a few times. V and J are TRBV5-4 and TRBJ2-4, with D uncertain. This CDR3 has 12 amino acids. Trimming stripped 0 bases from V and 5 bases from J, with 3 bases between. Germline V gives CDR1 SGHNT, CDR2 YYREEE (reference sequence). The CDR3 nucleotides are TGTGCCAGCAGCTTGGGGGAAAACATTCAGTACTTC. It encodes CASSLGENIQYF.

The gene calls are TRBV27 and TRBJ2-7; D is perhaps TRBD1 (6 bases). V gave up 4 bases and J gave up 4 bases, with 11 bases separating them. The CDR3 is made up of 13 amino acids. Germline values: CDR1 MNHEY, CDR2 SMNVEV (reference sequence). As DNA, the CDR3 is TGTGCCAGCAGTTCCGCGGACAGTTACGAGCAGTACGTC. It codes for CASSSADSYEQYV.

This clonotype has ten or more counts. The V gene is TRBV7-6, the J gene TRBJ2-3; 10 bases map to TRBD2. V was pared by 2 bases and J by 1 base, with 3 bases of the junction left unmatched. CDR3 length: 16 residues. The germline CDR1 and CDR2 sequences are SGHVS and FNYEAQ. CDR3 DNA sequence: TGTGCCAGCAGCTTAAGAGCGGGAGGGGGCACAGATACGCAGTATTTT. Its translation is CASSLRAGGGTDTQYF.

This clonotype was found a few times. The rearrangement joins TRBV29-1 to TRBJ2-3; 8 bases align to TRBD2. The CDR3 totals 16 residues. The V and J ends lost 4 bases and 2 bases, in that order; junction bases with no gene match: 11. Germline CDR1 is SQVTM and CDR2 is ANQGSEA. The CDR3 sequence is CSVVGPTSGATDTQYF. The CDR3, as DNA: TGCAGCGTTGTCGGACCCACTAGCGGAGCCACAGATACGCAGTATTTT.

This clonotype was seen a single time. The chain has TRBV5-1 and TRBJ2-3; D may be TRBD1 (6 bases). The CDR3 runs to 16 residues. Between the trimmed V and J ends, which lost 0 bases and 2 bases, there was a span of 13 bases. In germline, CDR1 is SGHRS, CDR2 YFSETQ. DNA of the CDR3: TGCGCCAGCAGCTTGGCCCGGGACAAAATCACAGATACGCAGTATTTT. This sequence encodes CASSLARDKITDTQYF.